What follows is one T cell receptor beta chain and its context. Its antigen remains unknown. PCR involved 60 Vbeta and 13 Jbeta primers. TCRdb keeps only in-frame clones here, not all; method: immunoSEQ multiplex PCR. Of under 250,000 clones detected, around 80% appear once; the ten largest clones hold 0.63%. This sample is part of a study of cytomegalovirus exposure and HLA in healthy donors. Study observations and caveats: In a later analysis, donors in an Asian-associated ancestry cluster reportedly had fewer N-insertions in productive TCRs than the cohort mean.

The sequenced sample consisted of PBMCs. The receptor was isolated from a man in his late teens or twenties in good health and CMV-seronegative.

This chain's CDR3 is CASSPGQGATEAFF. CDR3 DNA: TGTGCCAGCTCACCAGGACAGGGAGCCACTGAAGCTTTCTTT. The gene calls are TRBV18 and TRBJ1-1; TRBD1 agrees at 8 bases. The CDR3 has 14 residues. Germline CDR1 KGHSH, CDR2 LQKENI. The V and J ends lost 2 bases and 4 bases, in that order; junction bases with no gene match: 3. Supplemented by reference TRBV18 and TRBJ1-1, the full variable domain reads NAGVMQNPRHLVRRRGQEARLRCSPMKGHSHVYWYRQLPEEGLKFMVYLQKENIIDESGMPKERFSAEFPKEGPSILRIQQVVRGDSAAYFCASSPGQGATEAFFGQGTRLTVV.